Listed below are T cell receptor beta chains from one sample, sequenced in a study of chemoradiotherapy in HPV16-positive cancers. Profiling relied on immunoSEQ multiplex PCR, and the TCRdb table lists in-frame clones only, not all of them. The data contain 9,500 to 15,000 clones, about 90% of them singletons. The starting material was blood, obtained from a patient who underwent chemoradiotherapy. The receptor source for this set is a human donor with HPV-associated anogenital cancer. Both conserved end residues are part of each CDR3. D genes are given only for firm matches. Clone size appears in some rows only: once, few, many, or a class for an expanded clone.

clone_size d_call j_call v_call cdr3_nt cdr3_aa
- - TRBJ2-3 TRBV25-1 TGTGCCAGCAGTGAATTAGGGACCCAGGGAGATACGCAGTATTTT CASSELGTQGDTQYF
- - TRBJ1-4 TRBV9 TGTGCCAGCAGCCCGGGCCGAGGGGGGGACGAAAAACTGTTTTTT CASSPGRGGDEKLFF
- - TRBJ2-3 TRBV7-9 TGTGCCAGCAGCTTCGGGCGGGCGGGCACAGATACGCAGTATTTT CASSFGRAGTDTQYF
few - TRBJ2-1 TRBV6-5 TGTGCCAGCAACCTTAATAGGGGCTACAATGAGCAGTTCTTC CASNLNRGYNEQFF
- - TRBJ2-2 TRBV6-4 TGTGCCAGCAGTGCTCTGGCGGGGGCTGACACCGGGGAGCTGTTTTTT CASSALAGADTGELFF
- TRBD1 TRBJ1-1 TRBV5-1 TGCGCCAGCACGGCGGGACAGGGCAATAGTGAAGCTTTCTTT CASTAGQGNSEAFF
- - TRBJ1-6 TRBV27 TGTGCCAGCAGTTTAAGGGAGAATTCACCCCTCCACTTT CASSLRENSPLHF
- - TRBJ2-2 TRBV30 TGTGCCTGGCTTCCCTTGACAGGTGATCGGAACACCGGGGAGCTGTTTTTT CAWLPLTGDRNTGELFF
once TRBD2 TRBJ2-1 TRBV28 TGTGCCAGCAGTGGAGCGGGACGGATGTCCTACAATGAGCAGTTCTTC CASSGAGRMSYNEQFF
- - TRBJ1-2 TRBV5-1 TGCGCCAGCAGCCCGGGACGGAACTATGGCTACACCTTC CASSPGRNYGYTF
few - TRBJ1-6 TRBV5-4 TGTGCCAGCAGCTTGGAACCAAAAGGGTATAATTCACCCCTCCACTTT CASSLEPKGYNSPLHF
few - TRBJ2-5 TRBV5-6 TGTGCCACCACCGTCCGGGTCCAAGAGACCCAGTACTTC CATTVRVQETQYF
- - TRBJ2-1 TRBV5-4 TGTGCCAGCAGCTCCCCAGGGGTGGGGGGGCCACAACGCAATGAGCAGTTCTTC CASSSPGVGGPQRNEQFF
- - TRBJ1-1 TRBV11-2 TGTGCCAGCAGCCCGAGGGGTGGCGCTGAAGCTTTCTTT CASSPRGGAEAFF
- - TRBJ1-6 TRBV7-9 TGTGCCAGCAGCTTAAGGCCGGAAGGGAATTCACCCCTCCACTTT CASSLRPEGNSPLHF
- - TRBJ1-5 TRBV19 TGTGCCAGTAGTGCCTCACAGGGACAGCCCCAGCATTTT CASSASQGQPQHF
- TRBD1 TRBJ1-1 TRBV5-8 TGTGCCAGCAGCTTGACCAGGGGGCCGACTGAAGCTTTCTTT CASSLTRGPTEAFF
- TRBD2 TRBJ2-5 TRBV7-3 TGTGCCAGCCCCCTACTAGCGGGGGTATGTCAAGAGACCCAGTACTTC CASPLLAGVCQETQYF